These T cell receptor beta chains were read from a single sample in a study. TCRdb re-analysed the 5' RACE reads in MiXCR, keeping a single row per CDR3 protein. The table includes about 6,400 distinct CDR3 sequences, around 64% detected once. The specimen sequenced was tumor-infiltrating memory CD4+ T cells sorted from the breast tumor. These receptors were collected from a female donor with breast cancer. CDR3s include the opening cysteine and the closing phenylalanine or tryptophan. Fields, in order: clone size, D gene, V gene, J gene, CDR3 DNA, CDR3 protein. The D gene is left open where the match is weak. Only part of the rows carry a size: once, few, many, or a class if the clone is expanded.

>few|.|TRBV7-3|TRBJ1-2
TGTGCCAGCAGCCTTACAGGGAGGTCGGGCTACACCTTC
CASSLTGRSGYTF
>.|.|TRBV28|TRBJ1-5
TGTGCCAGCAGTTTATACGGCCAGGTAGATTTT
CASSLYGQVDF
>.|.|TRBV2|TRBJ1-5
TGTGCCAGCAGTGAAGCCTCGGCTCTGTCGCCCCAGCATTTT
CASSEASALSPQHF
>few|TRBD2|TRBV5-1|TRBJ2-3
TGCGCCAGCAGCTTGGATACTAGCGGGACAGATACGCAGTATTTT
CASSLDTSGTDTQYF
>.|.|TRBV5-1|TRBJ1-2
TGCGCCAGCAGCCCGTACGCAGAAGGCTGGGGCTACACCTTC
CASSPYAEGWGYTF
>.|.|TRBV12-3/TRBV12-4|TRBJ2-4
TGTGCCAGCACCCCAGGCCGGGGAGTCGGTAACATTCAGTACTTC
CASTPGRGVGNIQYF
>.|TRBD1|TRBV12-3/TRBV12-4|TRBJ1-1
TGTGCCAGCAGTTTCGGGACAGTAAGCACTGAAGCTTTCTTT
CASSFGTVSTEAFF
>.|.|TRBV20-1|TRBJ1-2
TGCAGTGCCGCCTCCTATGGCTACGCCTTC
CSAASYGYAF
>large|.|TRBV20-1|TRBJ1-6
TGCAGTGCTAGGGGGCAGGAGGATTCACCCCTCCACTTT
CSARGQEDSPLHF
>once|.|TRBV20-1|TRBJ2-1
TGCAGTGTGGGGGGGCGTAATCAGCCCCCCCACATCACTAGTAGCTCCTACAATGAGCAGTTCTTC
CSVGGRNQPPHITSSSYNEQFF